Below are 6 T cell receptor beta chains sequenced from a single sample in a study of cytomegalovirus exposure and HLA in healthy donors. Libraries were prepared by immunoSEQ multiplex PCR; TCRdb keeps only in-frame clonotypes and omits some of them. The sample contains 140,000 or so clones, roughly 89% of which appear only once. Specimen: PBMCs. Every receptor here comes from a man younger than 30 in good health and CMV-seropositive.

This chain uses TRBV7-9 with TRBJ2-3, with TRBD2 identical over 12 bases. CDR1 is SEHNR and CDR2 is FQNEAQ in the germline V gene (reference sequence). Trimming at V came to 6 bases and at J to 7 bases, leaving 8 bases not matched to a gene. CDR3 size: 15 residues. DNA of the CDR3: TGTGCCAGCAGGGCGACTAGCGGGAGTTCATATACGCAGTATTTT. Translated: CASRATSGSSYTQYF.

The rearrangement joins TRBV7-6 to TRBJ2-7; 8 positions match TRBD1. With V trimmed by 4 bases and J by 3 bases, 8 bases remained unmatched. CDR1 SGHVS and CDR2 FNYEAQ come from the germline V gene. The length of the CDR3 is 15 residues. CDR3 DNA sequence: TGTGCCAGCAGCTCCCAGGGGGCGCGTATCTACGAGCAGTACTTC. Its protein product is CASSSQGARIYEQYF.

The genes are TRBV29-1 and TRBJ2-1; TRBD2 matches 8 bases. Trimming took 5 bases from V and 0 from J; bases not matched to a gene: 18. Germline V gives CDR1 SQVTM, CDR2 ANQGSEA. The CDR3 covers 19 residues. Written as DNA, the CDR3 is TGCAGCGTTTCTATGAGGAGTGGGCGGGAGGCTGGCTCCTACAATGAGCAGTTCTTC. Amino acid sequence: CSVSMRSGREAGSYNEQFF.

In this sample, this clone turned up once. The rearrangement links TRBV5-6 to TRBJ2-1; 16 bases fit TRBD2. Germline V gene data show CDR1 as SGHDT and CDR2 as YYEEEE. This CDR3 contains 18 residues. V shed 1 base and J 2 bases; nucleotides not matched to a gene: 3. The CDR3 region is CASSLPGTSGRAYNEQFF. CDR3 sequence (DNA): TGTGCCAGCAGCTTGCCCGGGACTAGCGGGAGGGCCTACAATGAGCAGTTCTTC.

The chain joins TRBV6-5 to TRBJ1-5, with TRBD1 as a possible D gene (6 bases). V was shortened by 5 bases and J by 2 bases, with 10 bases between the two germline ends. The CDR3 has 14 residues. Germline V gene sequence: CDR1 MNHEY, CDR2 SVGAGI. CDR3 nucleotide sequence: TGTGCCAGCAGTGAACGACAGGGCAATCAGCCCCAGCATTTT. Residues: CASSERQGNQPQHF.

The rearrangement joins TRBV13 to TRBJ2-2; 8 bases fit TRBD1. With V trimmed by 5 bases and J by 5 bases, 10 bases remained unmatched. Per germline, CDR1 PRHDT and CDR2 FYEKMQ (reference sequence). The CDR3 is 16 residues long. The CDR3 DNA sequence: TGTGCCAGCAGCCCAGGGGGCGCGGAGGTGACCGGGGAGCTGTTTTTT. It specifies CASSPGGAEVTGELFF.